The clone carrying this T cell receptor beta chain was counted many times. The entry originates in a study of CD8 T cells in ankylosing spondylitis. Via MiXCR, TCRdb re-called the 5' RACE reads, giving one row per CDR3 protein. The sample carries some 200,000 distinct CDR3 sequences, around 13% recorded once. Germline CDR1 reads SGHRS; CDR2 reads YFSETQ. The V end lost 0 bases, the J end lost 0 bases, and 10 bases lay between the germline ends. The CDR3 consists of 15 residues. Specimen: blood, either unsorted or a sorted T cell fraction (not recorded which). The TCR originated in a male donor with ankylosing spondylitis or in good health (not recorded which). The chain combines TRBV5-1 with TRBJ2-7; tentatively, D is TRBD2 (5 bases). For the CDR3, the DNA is TGCGCCAGCAGCTTGGGGCTAGCTCCCTCCTACGAGCAGTACTTC. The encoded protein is CASSLGLAPSYEQYF.